This TCR beta chain was identified in a study of vaccination and CD4 T cells after COVID-19. Across the study: Nasal swab PCR showed SARS-CoV-2 in convalescent patients, eight to ten with mild and one with severe disease.

Cultured CD4+ T cells had their DNA profiled by the Oncomine TCR Beta short-read assay. Genomic DNA was isolated from CD4+ T cells that had been cultured. TCRdb re-derived calls from the PCR reads in MiXCR, one entry per CDR3 protein. The data show about 20,000 distinct CDR3 sequences, with about 39% seen just once and approximately 12% held by the top ten. Treatment noted: roughly 10-day PBMC culture with coronavirus spike peptide pools or control peptides (ViraFEST assay). This clonotype was observed a handful of times. Its antigen is not known. The sequence was collected from a human donor who had recovered from COVID-19. Sequenced: CD4+ T cells from blood, cultured in vitro.

CDR3 residues: CASSYMPDRVFIGANVLTF. CDR3 coding DNA: TGTGCCAGCAGTTACATGCCGGACAGGGTCTTCATCGGGGCCAACGTCCTGACTTTC. This chain uses TRBV6-5 with TRBJ2-6, with 8 bases identical to TRBD1. CDR1 is MNHEY and CDR2 is SVGAGI in the germline V gene. This CDR3 region has 19 residues. Trimming took 2 bases from V and 4 from J; bases not matched to a gene: 13.